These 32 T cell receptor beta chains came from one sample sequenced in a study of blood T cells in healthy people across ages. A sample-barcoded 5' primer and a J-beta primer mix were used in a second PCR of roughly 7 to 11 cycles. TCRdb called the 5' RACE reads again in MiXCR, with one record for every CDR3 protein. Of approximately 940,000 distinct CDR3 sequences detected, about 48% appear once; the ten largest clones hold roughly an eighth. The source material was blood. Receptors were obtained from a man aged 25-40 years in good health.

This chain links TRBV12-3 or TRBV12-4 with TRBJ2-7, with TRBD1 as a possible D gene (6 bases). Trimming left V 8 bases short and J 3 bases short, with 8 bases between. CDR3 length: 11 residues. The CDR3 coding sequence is TGTGCCAGCGCGACAGGCTACGAGCAGTACTTC. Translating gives CASATGYEQYF.

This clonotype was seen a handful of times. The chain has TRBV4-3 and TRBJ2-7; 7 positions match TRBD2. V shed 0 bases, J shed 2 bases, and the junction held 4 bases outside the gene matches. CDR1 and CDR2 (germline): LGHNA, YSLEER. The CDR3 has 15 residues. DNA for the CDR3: TGCGCCAGCAGCCAAGATAAAAGCGGGGCCTACGAGCAGTACTTC. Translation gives CASSQDKSGAYEQYF.

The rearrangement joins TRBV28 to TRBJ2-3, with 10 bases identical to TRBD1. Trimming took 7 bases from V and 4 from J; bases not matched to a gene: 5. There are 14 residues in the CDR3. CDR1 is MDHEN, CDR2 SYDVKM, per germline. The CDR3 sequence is CASKTGGEADTQYF. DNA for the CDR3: TGTGCCAGCAAGACAGGGGGCGAAGCAGATACGCAGTATTTT.

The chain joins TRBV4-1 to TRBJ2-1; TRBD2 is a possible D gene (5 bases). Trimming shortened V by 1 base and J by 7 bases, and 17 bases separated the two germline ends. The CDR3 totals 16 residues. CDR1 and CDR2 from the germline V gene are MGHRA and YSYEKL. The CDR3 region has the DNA TGCGCCAGCAGCCAAGGTTCCCTCCTCGGCGGGAATGAGCAGTTCTTC. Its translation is CASSQGSLLGGNEQFF.

The CDR3: CASSSRNNGGYEQYF. DNA for the CDR3: TGTGCCAGCAGTAGCAGAAACAACGGTGGCTATGAGCAGTACTTC. The chain uses TRBV6-2 or TRBV6-3 and TRBJ2-7; D is unresolved. This CDR3 has 15 amino acids. Trimming cost V 5 bases and J 7 bases, with 21 bases left between them. CDR1 and CDR2 from the germline V gene are MNHEY and SVGEGT.

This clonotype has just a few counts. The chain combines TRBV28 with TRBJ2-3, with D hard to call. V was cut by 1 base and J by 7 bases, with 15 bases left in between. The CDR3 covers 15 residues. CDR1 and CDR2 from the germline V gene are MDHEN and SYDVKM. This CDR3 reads CASSLYRNKDYTQYF. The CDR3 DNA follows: TGTGCCAGCAGTTTATACCGAAACAAAGATTATACGCAGTATTTT.

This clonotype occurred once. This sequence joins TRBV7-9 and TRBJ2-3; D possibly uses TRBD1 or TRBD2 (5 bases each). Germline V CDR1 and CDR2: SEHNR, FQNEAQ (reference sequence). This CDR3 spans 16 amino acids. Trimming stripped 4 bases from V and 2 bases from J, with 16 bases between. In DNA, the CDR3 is TGTGCCAGCAGCTCGGAGCCGGGACCCCACACAGATACGCAGTATTTT. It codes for CASSSEPGPHTDTQYF. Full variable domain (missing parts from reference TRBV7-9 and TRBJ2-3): DTGVSQNPRHKITKRGQNVTFRCDPISEHNRLYWYRQTLGQGPEFLTYFQNEAQLEKSRLLSDRFSAERPKGSFSTLEIQRTEQGDSAMYLCASSSEPGPHTDTQYFGPGTRLTVL.

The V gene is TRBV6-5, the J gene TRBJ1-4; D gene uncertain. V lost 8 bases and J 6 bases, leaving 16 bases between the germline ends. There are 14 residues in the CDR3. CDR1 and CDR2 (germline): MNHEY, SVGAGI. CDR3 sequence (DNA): TGTGCCAGCTCCCCTGGAAGGTTCGATGAAAAACTGTTTTTT. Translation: CASSPGRFDEKLFF.

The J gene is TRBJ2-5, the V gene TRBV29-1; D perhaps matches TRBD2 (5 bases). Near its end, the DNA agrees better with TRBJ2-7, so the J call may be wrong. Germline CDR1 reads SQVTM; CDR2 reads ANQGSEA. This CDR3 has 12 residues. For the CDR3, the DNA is TGCAGCGCCGATACGGGGTCCTACGAGCAGTACTTC. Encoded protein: CSADTGSYEQYF.

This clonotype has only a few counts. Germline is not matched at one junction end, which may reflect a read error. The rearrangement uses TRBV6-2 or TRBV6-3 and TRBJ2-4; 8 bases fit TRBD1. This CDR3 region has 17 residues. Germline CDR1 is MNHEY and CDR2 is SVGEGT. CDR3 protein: CASNYGQGGLAKNIQYF. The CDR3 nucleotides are TGTGCCAGCAATTACGGACAGGGCGGACTAGCCAAAAACATTCAGTACTTC.

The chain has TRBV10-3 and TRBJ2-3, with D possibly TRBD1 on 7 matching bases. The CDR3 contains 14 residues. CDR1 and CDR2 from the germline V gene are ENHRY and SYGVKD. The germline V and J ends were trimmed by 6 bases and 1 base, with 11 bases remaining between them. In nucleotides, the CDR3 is TGTGCCATCAGGGCGGGGACAGGCACAGATACGCAGTATTTT. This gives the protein CAIRAGTGTDTQYF.

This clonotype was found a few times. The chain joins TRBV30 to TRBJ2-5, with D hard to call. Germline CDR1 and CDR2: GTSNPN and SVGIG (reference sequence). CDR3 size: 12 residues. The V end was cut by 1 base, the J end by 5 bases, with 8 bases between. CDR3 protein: CAWSGEMETQYF. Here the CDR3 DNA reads TGTGCCTGGAGTGGGGAAATGGAGACCCAGTACTTC.

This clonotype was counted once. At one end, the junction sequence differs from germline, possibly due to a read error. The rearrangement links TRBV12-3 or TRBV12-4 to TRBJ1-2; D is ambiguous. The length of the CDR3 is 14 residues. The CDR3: CAGSLTVTSGGYTF. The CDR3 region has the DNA TGTGCCGGCAGTTTGACGGTCACTTCGGGTGGCTACACCTTC.

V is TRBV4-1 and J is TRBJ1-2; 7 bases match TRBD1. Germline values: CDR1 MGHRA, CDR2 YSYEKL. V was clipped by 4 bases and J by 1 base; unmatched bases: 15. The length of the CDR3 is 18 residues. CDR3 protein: CASSLPDGAGGFNYGYTF. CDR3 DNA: TGCGCCAGCAGCCTCCCAGACGGGGCAGGGGGTTTTAACTATGGCTACACCTTC.

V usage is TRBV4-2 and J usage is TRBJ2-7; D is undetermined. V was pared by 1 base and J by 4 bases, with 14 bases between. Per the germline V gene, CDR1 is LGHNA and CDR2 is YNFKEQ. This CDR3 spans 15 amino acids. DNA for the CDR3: TGTGCCAGCAGCCAAGCTTCGGAGAATGGGTACGAGCAGTACTTC. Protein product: CASSQASENGYEQYF.

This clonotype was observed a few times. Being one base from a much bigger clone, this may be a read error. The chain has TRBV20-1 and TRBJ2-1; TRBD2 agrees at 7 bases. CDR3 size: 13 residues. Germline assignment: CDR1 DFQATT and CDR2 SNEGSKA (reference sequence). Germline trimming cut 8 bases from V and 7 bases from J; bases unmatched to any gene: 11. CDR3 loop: CSIISGGRNEQFF. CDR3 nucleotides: TGCAGTATCATATCGGGGGGTCGGAATGAGCAGTTCTTC.

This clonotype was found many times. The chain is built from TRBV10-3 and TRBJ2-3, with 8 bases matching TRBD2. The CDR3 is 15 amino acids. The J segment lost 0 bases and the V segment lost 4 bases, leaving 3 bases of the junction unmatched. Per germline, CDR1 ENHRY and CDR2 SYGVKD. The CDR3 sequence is CAISVGGASTDTQYF. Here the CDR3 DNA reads TGTGCCATCAGTGTCGGGGGGGCTAGCACAGATACGCAGTATTTT.

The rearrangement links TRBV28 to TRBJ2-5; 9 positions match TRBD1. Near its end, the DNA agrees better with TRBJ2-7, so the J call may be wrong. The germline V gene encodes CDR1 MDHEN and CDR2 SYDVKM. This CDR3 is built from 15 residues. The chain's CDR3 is CASSFPGTGSYEQYF. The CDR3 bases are TGTGCCAGCAGTTTTCCCGGGACAGGGAGCTACGAGCAGTACTTC.

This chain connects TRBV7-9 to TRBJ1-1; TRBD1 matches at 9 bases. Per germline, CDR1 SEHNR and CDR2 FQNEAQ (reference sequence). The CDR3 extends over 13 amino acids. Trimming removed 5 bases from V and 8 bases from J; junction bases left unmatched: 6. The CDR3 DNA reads TGTGCCAGCAGCCGGGACAGGGAGAGAGAAGCTTTCTTT. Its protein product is CASSRDREREAFF.

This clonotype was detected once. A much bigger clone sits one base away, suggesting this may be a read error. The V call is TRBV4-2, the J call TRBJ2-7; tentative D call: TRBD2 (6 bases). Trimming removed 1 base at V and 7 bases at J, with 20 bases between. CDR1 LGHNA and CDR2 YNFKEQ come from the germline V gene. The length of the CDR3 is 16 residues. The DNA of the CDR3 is TGTGCCAGCAGCCAAGGGCGCGGGGACCCGGGCAATGAGCAGTACTTC. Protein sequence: CASSQGRGDPGNEQYF.

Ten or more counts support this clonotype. CDR3 in DNA: TGCGCCAGCCGCCGCGGGGGGAGCTCCTACAATGAGCAGTTCTTC. Its translation: CASRRGGSSYNEQFF. The chain has TRBV4-1 and TRBJ2-1, with 8 bases aligning to TRBD2. Germline CDR1 is MGHRA and CDR2 is YSYEKL. This CDR3 has 15 residues. V dropped 8 bases and J dropped 0; count of bases not matched to a gene: 6.

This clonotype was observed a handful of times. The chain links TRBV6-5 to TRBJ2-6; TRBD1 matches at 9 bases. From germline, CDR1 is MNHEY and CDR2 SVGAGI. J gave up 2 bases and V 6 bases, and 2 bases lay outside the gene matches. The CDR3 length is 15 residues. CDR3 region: CASRGQGAGANVLTF. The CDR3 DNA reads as TGTGCCAGCAGGGGACAGGGCGCTGGGGCCAACGTCCTGACTTTC.

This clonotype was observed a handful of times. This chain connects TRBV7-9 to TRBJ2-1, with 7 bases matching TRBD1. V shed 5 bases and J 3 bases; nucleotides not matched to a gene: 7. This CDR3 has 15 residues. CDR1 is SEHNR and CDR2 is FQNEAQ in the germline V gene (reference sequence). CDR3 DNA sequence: TGTGCCAGCAGCCCCGCCGGGACAGTCTACAATGAGCAGTTCTTC. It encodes CASSPAGTVYNEQFF.

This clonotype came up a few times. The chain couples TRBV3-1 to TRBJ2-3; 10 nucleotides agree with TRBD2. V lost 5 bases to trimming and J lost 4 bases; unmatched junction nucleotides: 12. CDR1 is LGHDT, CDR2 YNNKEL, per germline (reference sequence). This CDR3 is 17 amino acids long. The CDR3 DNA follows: TGTGCCAGCAGCTCCCGTGTCCGCAGCGGGGGGGCAGATACGCAGTATTTT. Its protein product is CASSSRVRSGGADTQYF.

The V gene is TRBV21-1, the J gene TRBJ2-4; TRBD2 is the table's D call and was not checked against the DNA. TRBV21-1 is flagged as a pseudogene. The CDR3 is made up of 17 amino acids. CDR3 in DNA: TGTGCCAGCAGCAAAGGGCAGGAGGGTGGAGCCAAAAACATTCAGTACTTC. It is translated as CASSKGQEGGAKNIQYF.

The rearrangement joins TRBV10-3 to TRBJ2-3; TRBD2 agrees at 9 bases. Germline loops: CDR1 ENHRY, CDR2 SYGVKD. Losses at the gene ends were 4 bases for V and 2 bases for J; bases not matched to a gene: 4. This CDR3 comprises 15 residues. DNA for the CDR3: TGTGCCATCAGTGGGGTAGCGGGGGCCACAGATACGCAGTATTTT. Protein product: CAISGVAGATDTQYF.

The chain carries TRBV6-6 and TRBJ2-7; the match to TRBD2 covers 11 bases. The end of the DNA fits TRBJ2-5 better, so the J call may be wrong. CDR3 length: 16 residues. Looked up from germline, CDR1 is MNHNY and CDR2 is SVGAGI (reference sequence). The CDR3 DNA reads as TGTGCCAGCAGTTACGTAGCGGGAGGGCCGGTGGAGACCCAGTACTTC. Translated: CASSYVAGGPVETQYF.

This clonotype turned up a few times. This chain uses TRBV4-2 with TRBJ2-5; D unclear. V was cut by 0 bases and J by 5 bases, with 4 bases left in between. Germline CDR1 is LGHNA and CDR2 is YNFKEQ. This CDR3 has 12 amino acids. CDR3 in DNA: TGTGCCAGCAGCCAAGATCACGAGACCCAGTACTTC. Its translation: CASSQDHETQYF.

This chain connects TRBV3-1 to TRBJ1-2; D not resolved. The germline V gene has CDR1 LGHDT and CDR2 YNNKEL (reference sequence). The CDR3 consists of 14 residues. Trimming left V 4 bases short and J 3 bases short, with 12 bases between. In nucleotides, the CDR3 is TGTGCCAGCAGCCCTGGGTGGACGGACTATGGCTACACCTTC. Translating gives CASSPGWTDYGYTF.

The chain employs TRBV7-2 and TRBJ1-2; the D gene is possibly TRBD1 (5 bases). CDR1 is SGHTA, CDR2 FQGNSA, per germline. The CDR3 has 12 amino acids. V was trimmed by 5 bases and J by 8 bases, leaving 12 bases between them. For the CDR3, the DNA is TGTGCCAGCAGCGCCTCAGGGAGCGGCTACACCTTC. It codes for CASSASGSGYTF.

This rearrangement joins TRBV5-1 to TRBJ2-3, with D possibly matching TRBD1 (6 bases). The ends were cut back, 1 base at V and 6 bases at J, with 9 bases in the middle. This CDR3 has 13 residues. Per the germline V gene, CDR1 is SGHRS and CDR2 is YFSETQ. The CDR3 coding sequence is TGCGCCAGCAGCTTGAATGGACAGGATACGCAGTATTTT. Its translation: CASSLNGQDTQYF.

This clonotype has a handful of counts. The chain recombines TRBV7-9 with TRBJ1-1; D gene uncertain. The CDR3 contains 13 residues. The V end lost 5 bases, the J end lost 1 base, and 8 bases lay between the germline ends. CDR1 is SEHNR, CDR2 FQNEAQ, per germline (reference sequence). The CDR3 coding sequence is TGTGCCAGCAGCGTATCCCCGAACACTGAAGCTTTCTTT. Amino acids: CASSVSPNTEAFF.